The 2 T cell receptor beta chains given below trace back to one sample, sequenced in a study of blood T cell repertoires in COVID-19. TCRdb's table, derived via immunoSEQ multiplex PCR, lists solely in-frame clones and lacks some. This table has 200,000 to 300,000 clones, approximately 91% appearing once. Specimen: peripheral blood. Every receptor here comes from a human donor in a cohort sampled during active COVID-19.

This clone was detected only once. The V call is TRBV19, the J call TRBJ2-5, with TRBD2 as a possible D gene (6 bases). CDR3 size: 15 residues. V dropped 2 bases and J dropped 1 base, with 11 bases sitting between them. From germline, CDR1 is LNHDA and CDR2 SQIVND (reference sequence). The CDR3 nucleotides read TGTGCCAGTAGTATAAGGAGGGACGGCCAAGAGACCCAGTACTTC. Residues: CASSIRRDGQETQYF.

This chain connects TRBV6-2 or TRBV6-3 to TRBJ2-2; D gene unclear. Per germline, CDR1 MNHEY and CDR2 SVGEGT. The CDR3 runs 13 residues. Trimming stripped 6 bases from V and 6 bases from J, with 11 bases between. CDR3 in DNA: TGTGCCAGCAGCCCCAGTGGTCCCGGGGAGCTGTTTTTT. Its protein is CASSPSGPGELFF.